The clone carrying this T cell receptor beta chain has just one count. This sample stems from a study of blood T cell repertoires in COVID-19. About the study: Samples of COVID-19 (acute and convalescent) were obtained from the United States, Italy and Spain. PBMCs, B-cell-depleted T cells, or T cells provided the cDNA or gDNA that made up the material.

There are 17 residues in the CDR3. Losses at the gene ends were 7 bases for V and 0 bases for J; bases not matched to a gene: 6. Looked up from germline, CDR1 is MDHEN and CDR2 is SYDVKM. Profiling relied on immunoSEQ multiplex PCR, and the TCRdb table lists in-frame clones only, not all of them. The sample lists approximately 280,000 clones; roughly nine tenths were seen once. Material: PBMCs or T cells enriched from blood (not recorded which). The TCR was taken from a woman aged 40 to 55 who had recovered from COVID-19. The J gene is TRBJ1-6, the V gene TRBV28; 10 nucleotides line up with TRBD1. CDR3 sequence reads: CASTPGQGSSYNSPLHF. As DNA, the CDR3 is TGTGCCAGCACCCCGGGACAGGGGAGCTCCTATAATTCACCCCTCCACTTT.